This TCR beta chain comes out of a study of T-cell reconstitution after alpha-beta-depleted transplantation in children. This sample's TCRbeta library carried unique molecular identifier barcodes. TCRdb called the PCR reads again in MiXCR, with one record for every CDR3 protein. The sample carries some 200,000 distinct CDR3 sequences, approximately 8.4% recorded once. Per the germline V gene, CDR1 is SGHRS and CDR2 is YFSETQ. The germline V and J ends were trimmed by 4 bases and 1 base, with 5 bases remaining between them. The CDR3 extends over 12 amino acids. This clonotype was observed many times. The starting material was PBMCs, mostly from graft donor cells, obtained 360 days after TCRalphabeta/CD19-depleted stem cell transplant. This receptor was identified in a male patient under 10 years old who had a stem cell transplant for acute myeloid leukemia, so the T cells may come from the graft donor. The chain carries TRBV5-1 and TRBJ1-2; D gene ambiguous. The CDR3 bases are TGCGCCAGCAGCCCCTATAACTATGGCTACACCTTC. Protein product: CASSPYNYGYTF.